This T cell receptor beta chain was observed in a study of cytomegalovirus exposure and HLA in healthy donors. Both 60 Vbeta primers and 13 Jbeta primers went into the PCR. Here immunoSEQ multiplex PCR was the method, and the copy in TCRdb shows in-frame clones only, minus some. The sample lists 150,000 to 200,000 clones, 84% seen once, with 1.9% in the top ten. On this clone: Antigen: not known.

Study-level results: Some V segments, including TRBV6-2 and TRBV6-3, were excluded as indistinguishable. Diagnosis of cytomegalovirus status made by the classifier reportedly showed high specificity and sensitivity.

V was trimmed by 3 bases and J by 5 bases, leaving 11 bases between them. CDR1 is SGHNT, CDR2 YENEEA, per germline. CDR3 size: 14 residues. The chain combines TRBV11-3 with TRBJ1-5; D is uncertain. The sequence came from a man aged 18 to 29 in good health and CMV-seronegative. Input material: PBMCs. The CDR3 sequence is CASSFTGNHQPQHF. CDR3 in DNA: TGTGCCAGCAGCTTCACCGGGAACCATCAGCCCCAGCATTTT.